This record covers a single T cell receptor (beta chain). Its antigen is undetermined. The data were taken from a study of read filtering for tumor transcriptome and immune sequencing. Whole-study context: R-ISS stage counts were about eight for I, around 17 for II, 6 or 7 for III. TCR-mapped reads were about 4 to 11 million with IR-seq versus about 75 to 1,400 with RNA-seq. After DNase treatment, RNA was made into whole-transcriptome libraries.

General observations from the study: IR-seq captured clonotypes deeper and more reliably than RNA-seq.

The V end was cut by 3 bases, the J end by 6 bases, with 15 bases between. The CDR3 runs to 15 residues. CDR1 is MDHEN, CDR2 SYDVKM, per germline. From around 0.4 ug of RNA, a library with molecular barcoded alpha/delta and beta/gamma adaptors was made. MiXCR was run by TCRdb on the reads, yielding one entry per CDR3 protein. This table has about 970 distinct CDR3 sequences, about 80% appearing once. Sequencing used a population of CD138-negative cells sorted from bone marrow. V usage is TRBV28 and J usage is TRBJ2-1; D tentatively fits TRBD1 or TRBD2 (5 bases each). This receptor was taken from a donor aged 40 or over with multiple myeloma. This table probably holds off-target reads from a library built for another chain. The CDR3: CASSFIFGAANEQFF. The DNA of the CDR3 is TGTGCCAGCAGTTTCATTTTCGGGGCGGCCAATGAGCAGTTCTTC.